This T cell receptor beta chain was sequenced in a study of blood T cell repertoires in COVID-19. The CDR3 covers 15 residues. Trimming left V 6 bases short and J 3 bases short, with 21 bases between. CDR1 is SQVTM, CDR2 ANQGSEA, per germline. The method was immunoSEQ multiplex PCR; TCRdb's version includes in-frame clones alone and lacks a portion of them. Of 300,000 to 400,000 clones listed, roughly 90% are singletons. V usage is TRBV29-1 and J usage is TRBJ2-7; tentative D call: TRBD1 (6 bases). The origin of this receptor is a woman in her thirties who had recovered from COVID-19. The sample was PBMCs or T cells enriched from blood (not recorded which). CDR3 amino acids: CSVMGRTEAYYEQYF. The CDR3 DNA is TGCAGCGTCATGGGGCGGACAGAAGCGTACTACGAGCAGTACTTC.